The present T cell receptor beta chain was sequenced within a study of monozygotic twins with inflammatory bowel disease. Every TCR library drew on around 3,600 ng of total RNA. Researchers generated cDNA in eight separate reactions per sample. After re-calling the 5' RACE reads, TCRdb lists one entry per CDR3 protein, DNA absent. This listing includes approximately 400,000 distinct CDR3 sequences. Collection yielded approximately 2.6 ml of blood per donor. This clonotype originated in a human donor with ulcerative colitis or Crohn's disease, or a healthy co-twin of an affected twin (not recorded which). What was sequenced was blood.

CDR3: CASSQVWGNGGGEAFF. V is TRBV4-2 and J is TRBJ1-1; lacking DNA, the TRBD1 call made by TCRdb goes unchecked. The CDR3 sequence is 16 residues long. Germline V gene lookup returns CDR1 LGHNA and CDR2 YNFKEQ.